This is a list of T cell receptor beta chains from one sample in a study of blood T cell repertoires in COVID-19. Libraries were prepared by immunoSEQ multiplex PCR; TCRdb keeps only in-frame clonotypes and omits some of them. The data hold almost 400,000 clones, with 85% to 90% observed a single time. Material for sequencing was PBMCs or T cells enriched from blood (not recorded which). The receptors come from a woman aged 25-40 years with acute COVID-19. Both conserved end residues are part of each CDR3. A D gene is named only where the DNA matches it firmly. A row's size may be missing; if present it is once, few, many or a size class.

j_call clone_size v_call cdr3_length d_call cdr3_nt cdr3_aa
TRBJ2-7 - TRBV3-1/TRBV3-2 12 - TGTGCCAGCAGCCAATCAGGGTCCGAGCAGTACTTC CASSQSGSEQYF
TRBJ2-7 - TRBV7-8 13 TRBD2 TGTGCCAGCAGCTTGGGGGGAGGGTACGAGCAGTACTTC CASSLGGGYEQYF
TRBJ1-1 - TRBV6-5 12 TRBD1 TGTGCCAGCGGAGACAGGGTCCCTGAAGCTTTCTTT CASGDRVPEAFF
TRBJ2-7 - TRBV4-1 12 TRBD1 TGCGCCAGCTCGGACAGGCGCTTGGAGCAGTACTTC CASSDRRLEQYF
TRBJ1-1 - TRBV2 16 TRBD1 TGTGCCAGCAGTGGGGGACAGGGGGCGACGAACACTGAAGCTTTCTTT CASSGGQGATNTEAFF
TRBJ2-7 - TRBV7-6 14 TRBD2 TGTGCCAGCAGCATAGAGCGGGGGGATTACGAGCAGTACTTC CASSIERGDYEQYF
TRBJ1-5 once TRBV19 15 TRBD1 TGTGCCAGTAGTACGACAGGGTTCAGCAATCAGCCCCAGCATTTT CASSTTGFSNQPQHF
TRBJ2-5 - TRBV5-1 18 TRBD2 TGCGCCAGCAGCTCCGCGGGGGGTAGCGGGGGCTTCCAAGAGACCCAGTACTTC CASSSAGGSGGFQETQYF
TRBJ2-7 - TRBV6-2/TRBV6-3 14 - TGTGCCAGCAGTCGGGACGGGACAATATACGAGCAGTACTTC CASSRDGTIYEQYF
TRBJ2-2 - TRBV7-7 16 - TGTGCCAGCAGCTCGACTAGTCCCCCGGACACCGGGGAGCTGTTTTTT CASSSTSPPDTGELFF
TRBJ2-3 - TRBV10-1 13 - TGCGCCAGCAGTGAGTGGCCCGCAGATACGCAGTATTTT CASSEWPADTQYF
TRBJ1-3 - TRBV5-1 15 - TGCGCCAGCAGCTTTACGGGGGGGTCTGGAAACACCATATATTTT CASSFTGGSGNTIYF
TRBJ2-1 - TRBV10-1 13 TRBD2 TGCGCCACCACGGCGGGAGTTTTCGATGAGCAGTTCTTC CATTAGVFDEQFF
TRBJ1-1 few TRBV7-2 16 - TGTGCCAGCAGCTCATACCCGGACAGCTCGAACACTGAAGCTTTCTTT CASSSYPDSSNTEAFF
TRBJ2-3 - TRBV18 13 TRBD1 TGTGCCAGCTCACCCGGACAGGTAGATACGCAGTATTTT CASSPGQVDTQYF
TRBJ1-3 - TRBV19 17 - TGTGCCAGTAGTATTTTGAACTCCCAATCCTCTGGAAACACCATATATTTT CASSILNSQSSGNTIYF
TRBJ2-4 - TRBV27 15 - TGTGCCAGCAGTTTATACCGGGACATCGGGAACATTCAGTACTTC CASSLYRDIGNIQYF
TRBJ2-7 - TRBV18 15 TRBD2 TGTGCCAGCTCCCGCACCATTGGGACTAGCTACGAGCAGTACTTC CASSRTIGTSYEQYF
TRBJ2-3 - TRBV5-1 14 - TGCGCCAGCCATCGGACCGGGGGCACAGATACGCAGTATTTT CASHRTGGTDTQYF
TRBJ2-1 - TRBV19 14 - TGTGCCAGTAGTATCTCGGGGGCCTACAATGAGCAGTTCTTC CASSISGAYNEQFF